The present entry profiles one TCR beta chain with its context. This clonotype was picked up many times. Its antigen remains unidentified. No quality values exist for individual bases; no much larger clone is one base distant. Ophthalmopathy patients were characterized by moderately to severely active disease, a Clinical Activity Score of at least 3, a NOSPECS grade of at least 4, and a disease duration under 3 months. Anyone with other autoimmune diseases, uncontrolled infections, pregnancy or lactation was excluded from the study. Diagnosis was based on clinical symptoms, serum thyroxine, TRAb, thyroid ultrasound and orbital computed tomography. Using Ficoll-Paque density gradient centrifugation, PBMCs were isolated from over 8.5 ml of fresh peripheral blood. Total RNA was extracted with Trizol reagent and quality-checked on an Agilent 2100 Bioanalyzer. This record belongs to a study of Graves' ophthalmopathy and Graves' hyperthyroidism (dated by TCRdb to the late 2010s). At the level of the whole study: Peripheral blood samples were taken at the time of initial diagnosis, before any treatment was given. The study used TCR beta repertoire signatures to distinguish Graves' ophthalmopathy from Graves' hyperthyroidism and to predict progression to ophthalmopathy. In total, over 130 blood samples were TCR-sequenced: 40 to 45 ophthalmopathy, some 72 hyperthyroidism and about 17 hyperthyroidism-to-ophthalmopathy patients. To explore V-J signatures that separate ophthalmopathy from hyperthyroidism, a discovery set of around 97 patients was enrolled, consisting of approximately 45 with ophthalmopathy and around 60 with stable hyperthyroidism. For independent validation, a separate cohort was made up of around 18 hyperthyroidism patients plus 17 patients who later progressed from hyperthyroidism to ophthalmopathy. In about six hyperthyroidism patients, the T-cell repertoires found in thyroid tissue were compared with those found in blood. Once sampling was done, hyperthyroidism patients were given methimazole at a starting dose of 30 mg daily, while ophthalmopathy patients were given high-dose intravenous methylprednisolone. The 75 to 100 discovery patients were randomly split 7:3 into training and test sets. Results and caveats for the whole study, not just this receptor: No statistical method was used to set the sample size in advance, and the investigators knew which group each participant was assigned to. In cross-validation, the 13-signature model distinguished ophthalmopathy from stable hyperthyroidism with 87.88% sensitivity and 81% to 82% specificity, while in the test set the corresponding values were about 80% and 75%. Most expanded thyroid clonotypes with frequency above 0.001 were also detected in blood, suggesting blood repertoires may reflect the thyroid immune response. In validation, the model predicted ophthalmopathy progression with 55% to 71% sensitivity and 72% to 80% specificity; around twelve predicted patients were CT-confirmed with GO in a median of approximately 6.5 months.

For repertoire sequencing, TCR beta CDR3 regions were amplified from RNA transcripts. A first-round RT-PCR used HTBI primers with the Qiagen OneStep RT-PCR kit, followed by a second-round multiplex PCR, size selection and purification. Libraries were sequenced paired-end with 100 bp reads on an Illumina HiSeq2000. The authors' analysis ran thus. SOAPnuke was used to process the reads, throwing out any read that had adapters, had uncalled bases, had a mean Phred below 15, or lacked an exact constant-primer or identifier match. COPE v1.2.5 was used to merge the high-quality paired reads. Each unique nucleotide sequence was treated as a clonotype, and MiTCR v1.1 was used to align the clonotypes to the IMGT TRB V, D and J references. Only V-J combinations with frequency above 0.0001 were analysed, covering over 98% of repertoires. A TCR clonal expansion and chaos score per V-J combination was defined as the ratio of F50 clonal expansion to chaos observed in the TCRdist matrix. Welch's t-statistics and random forest were used to reduce features to approximately 13 V-J combinations, which were fed into a naive Bayes classifier. The similarity between thyroid and blood repertoires was quantified using the Morisita-Horn index. TCRdb ran its own pipeline on the public reads, namely fastp trimming at Q25 and MiXCR clone calling, and kept in-frame beta chains. Each CDR3 protein gets just one entry, which takes the most common genes and DNA from the rows behind it. V and J calls and clone size were set by TCRdb, not the authors. In this sample the table shows some 170,000 distinct CDR3 sequences, approximately 40% of which occur a single time. Roughly 8.9% of the sample belongs to the ten largest clones.

The cysteine opens and the phenylalanine closes a CDR3 of 17 amino acids. The read is trimmed to its CDR3 DNA, 51 bases read in frame from base 1. V is pruned by 8 bases and J by 7 bases, leaving 20 bases of the junction without a gene match. What was sequenced was peripheral blood. The sequence derives from a man in his thirties or forties with Graves' ophthalmopathy. Donor details come from another sample of the same person, matched by shared clones. The sequence joins TRBV12-3 or TRBV12-4 to TRBJ2-7, with 10 junctional bases fitting TRBD2. The nucleotide sequence is TGTGCCAGCGGCTGGGTAGCGGGAGGATCCCCTAGGGGTGAGCAGTACTTC. Its translation is CASGWVAGGSPRGEQYF.